This T cell receptor (beta chain) was retrieved from a study of tumor-infiltrating lymphocytes in primary liver carcinoma. This CDR3 is built from 19 residues. The germline CDR1 and CDR2 sequences are MNHNS and SASEGT. TCR beta cDNA was reverse-transcribed from about 550 ng of total RNA. The reaction used a constant-region primer and ProtoScript II reverse transcriptase. Slightly modified ARM-PCR, run as three nested multiplex PCR rounds, produced the TCR beta libraries. A C-beta reverse primer and TRBV1-TRBV30 forward primers served in each of the first two PCR rounds, at 10 cycles apiece. From the multiplex PCR reads, TCRdb called clonotypes with MiXCR, one entry per CDR3 protein. The data hold under 200,000 distinct CDR3 sequences, with roughly two thirds observed a single time. Germline DNA was also extracted, while the blood RNA originated from unsorted whole blood. A note on this clonotype: At one end the junction does not follow the germline gene, possibly because of a read error.

The clonotype comes from a woman aged 60-75 years with primary liver carcinoma and hepatitis B virus infection. This chain connects TRBV6-1 to TRBJ2-4; 9 nucleotides line up with TRBD2. The sample consisted of peripheral blood. This CDR3 is CASCEEASGRTSAKSIQYF. The CDR3, as DNA: TGTGCCAGCTGTGAAGAGGCAAGCGGAAGGACTAGCGCCAAAAGCATTCAGTACTTC.